The 14 T cell receptor beta chains reported below all come from one sample, sequenced in a study of blood T cells in healthy people across ages. Primed by a sample-barcoded 5' primer and a J-beta primer mix, a second PCR proceeded for about 6 to 11 cycles. TCRdb analysed the 5' RACE reads with MiXCR anew, one entry per CDR3 protein. The sample consists of around 650,000 distinct CDR3 sequences, over 40% of them appearing once. Sequencing was done on a sample of blood. Receptor source: a man older than 75 in good health.

This clonotype appeared a single time. The J gene is TRBJ1-1, the V gene TRBV5-1, with 8 bases aligning to TRBD1. CDR1 is SGHRS and CDR2 is YFSETQ in the germline V gene. Trimming took 5 bases from V and 3 from J; bases not matched to a gene: 3. CDR3 size: 13 residues. The CDR3 DNA follows: TGCGCCAGCAGGGACAGGGCGGACACTGAAGCTTTCTTT. Its protein product is CASRDRADTEAFF.

This clonotype was counted only a few times. This chain connects TRBV2 to TRBJ1-6; no firm D call. Looked up from germline, CDR1 is SNHLY and CDR2 is FYNNEI. CDR3 size: 12 residues. V dropped 0 bases and J dropped 10 bases, with 4 bases sitting between them. CDR3 sequence reads: CASSEAVSPLHF. Here the CDR3 DNA reads TGTGCCAGCAGTGAAGCCGTCTCACCCCTCCACTTT.

This chain uses TRBV7-2 with TRBJ2-5; 12 nucleotides match TRBD2. The V segment lost 5 bases and the J segment 4 bases; nucleotides outside the gene matches: 8. Germline loops: CDR1 SGHTA, CDR2 FQGNSA. CDR3 length: 16 amino acids. The CDR3 loop is CASSHFTSGGRETQYF. The CDR3 DNA reads TGTGCCAGCAGCCATTTTACTAGCGGGGGGCGAGAGACCCAGTACTTC.

This clonotype has just a few counts. The V call is TRBV29-1, the J call TRBJ2-2; TRBD2 matches 12 bases. Per germline, CDR1 SQVTM and CDR2 ANQGSEA. CDR3 length: 16 amino acids. With V trimmed by 7 bases and J by 6 bases, 12 bases remained unmatched. CDR3 coding DNA: TGCAGCGGCAAGACTAGCGGGAGTGGTAATTCCGGGGAGCTGTTTTTT. It codes for CSGKTSGSGNSGELFF.

The chain links TRBV4-3 to TRBJ2-6; 9 nucleotides align to TRBD1. Trimming at V came to 5 bases and at J to 2 bases, leaving 7 bases not matched to a gene. Germline assignment: CDR1 LGHNA and CDR2 YSLEER. The CDR3 loop spans 17 amino acids. The CDR3 here is CASSAGTGYAGANVLTF. In DNA form, the CDR3 reads TGCGCCAGCAGCGCCGGGACAGGGTACGCTGGGGCCAACGTCCTGACTTTC.

This clonotype was counted at least ten times. Here the CDR3 DNA reads TGTGCCAGCAGTACAAGAGGGGAGTTCTTC. This codes for CASSTRGEFF. The chain has TRBV27 and TRBJ2-1; the D call may be TRBD1 or TRBD2 (5 bases each). The V end was cut by 5 bases, the J end by 14 bases, with 10 bases between. There are 10 residues in the CDR3. CDR1 is MNHEY, CDR2 SMNVEV, per germline (reference sequence).

This sequence joins TRBV3-1 and TRBJ2-7; weak D call: TRBD1 (6 bases). This CDR3 has 14 residues. Trimming removed 4 bases from V and 3 bases from J, with 13 bases in between. Germline V gives CDR1 LGHDT, CDR2 YNNKEL (reference sequence). CDR3 in amino acids: CASSPQDSDYEQYF. The CDR3 DNA reads as TGTGCCAGCAGCCCTCAGGACAGCGACTACGAGCAGTACTTC.

The table lists this clonotype with a few counts. V usage is TRBV4-1 and J usage is TRBJ2-1, with TRBD1 matching over 10 bases. The CDR3 length is 14 residues. V shed 4 bases and J 8 bases; nucleotides not matched to a gene: 5. Per the germline V gene, CDR1 is MGHRA and CDR2 is YSYEKL. The CDR3 spells CASSRGQGFDEQFF. In DNA, the CDR3 is TGCGCCAGCAGCCGGGGACAGGGGTTCGATGAGCAGTTCTTC.

The V and J genes are TRBV6-2 or TRBV6-3 and TRBJ1-1, with D tentatively TRBD1 (5 bases). The germline V and J ends were trimmed by 6 bases and 12 bases, with 26 bases remaining between them. This CDR3 region has 15 residues. Germline V gene data show CDR1 as MNHEY and CDR2 as SVGEGT. CDR3 sequence: CASRGDGETLVLSFF. In DNA form, the CDR3 reads TGTGCCAGCAGGGGGGACGGCGAAACCCTTGTGCTTTCTTTCTTT.

V is TRBV6-2 or TRBV6-3 and J is TRBJ2-3, with D unclear. CDR1 MNHEY and CDR2 SVGEGT come from the germline V gene. The ends were cut back, 2 bases at V and 5 bases at J, with 17 bases in the middle. The CDR3 consists of 16 residues. The CDR3: CASSYGQNPLGDTQYF. For the CDR3, the DNA is TGTGCCAGCAGTTACGGGCAGAACCCCCTGGGAGATACGCAGTATTTT.

V usage is TRBV5-1 and J usage is TRBJ1-4; D is undetermined. V lost 5 bases to trimming and J lost 6 bases, with 17 bases between them. Germline V lookup: CDR1 SGHRS, CDR2 YFSETQ. CDR3 length: 15 amino acids. The CDR3 DNA reads TGCGCCAGCAGAGGTCGGCAGGTCGGCGATGAAAAACTGTTTTTT. Translation gives CASRGRQVGDEKLFF.

The table lists this clonotype with a few counts. The rearrangement joins TRBV2 to TRBJ2-4; D gene ambiguous. V was trimmed by 1 base and J by 2 bases, leaving 6 bases between them. Germline values: CDR1 SNHLY, CDR2 FYNNEI. This CDR3 has 14 amino acids. The CDR3 DNA sequence: TGTGCCAGCAGTGAAGGAGAGACCAAAAACATTCAGTACTTC. This codes for CASSEGETKNIQYF.

This chain connects TRBV2 to TRBJ2-7, with unresolved D. Trimming removed 3 bases from V and 2 bases from J, with 8 bases in between. This CDR3 comprises 13 residues. The germline V gene has CDR1 SNHLY and CDR2 FYNNEI. CDR3 residues: CASSDAFTYEQYF. The CDR3 bases are TGTGCCAGCAGTGATGCCTTCACCTACGAGCAGTACTTC.

The J gene is TRBJ2-1, the V gene TRBV4-3; 7 bases are shared with TRBD2. This CDR3 is built from 15 residues. J was trimmed by 3 bases and V by 1 base; bases with no gene match: 3. CDR1 and CDR2 (germline): LGHNA, YSLEER. The CDR3 here is CASSQGRTSYNEQFF. CDR3 bases: TGCGCCAGCAGCCAAGGAAGGACTAGCTACAATGAGCAGTTCTTC.